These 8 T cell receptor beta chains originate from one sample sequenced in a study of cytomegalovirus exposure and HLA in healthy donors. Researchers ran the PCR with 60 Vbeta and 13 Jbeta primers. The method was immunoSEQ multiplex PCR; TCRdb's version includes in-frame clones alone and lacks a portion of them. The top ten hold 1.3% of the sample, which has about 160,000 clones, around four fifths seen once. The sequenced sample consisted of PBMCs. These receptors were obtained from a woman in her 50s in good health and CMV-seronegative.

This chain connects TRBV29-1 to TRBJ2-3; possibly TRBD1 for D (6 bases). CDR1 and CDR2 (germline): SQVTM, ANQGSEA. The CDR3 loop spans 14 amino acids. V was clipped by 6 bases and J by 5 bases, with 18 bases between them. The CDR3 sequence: CSVEGVEIRDTQYF. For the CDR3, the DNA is TGCAGCGTCGAGGGGGTGGAAATAAGAGATACGCAGTATTTT.

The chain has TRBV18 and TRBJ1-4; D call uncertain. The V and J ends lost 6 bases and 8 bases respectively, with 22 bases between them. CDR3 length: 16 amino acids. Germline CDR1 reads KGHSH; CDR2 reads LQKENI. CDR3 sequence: CASSQTRAVYVEKLFF. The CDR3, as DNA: TGTGCCAGCTCTCAGACTAGGGCGGTCTACGTAGAAAAACTGTTTTTT.

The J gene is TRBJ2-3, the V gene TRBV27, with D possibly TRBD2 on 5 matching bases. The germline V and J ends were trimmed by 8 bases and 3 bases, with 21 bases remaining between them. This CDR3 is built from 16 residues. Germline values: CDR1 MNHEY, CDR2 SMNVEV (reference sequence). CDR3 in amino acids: CASRLLGGVKTDTQYF. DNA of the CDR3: TGTGCCAGCCGACTGCTAGGAGGCGTGAAAACAGATACGCAGTATTTT.

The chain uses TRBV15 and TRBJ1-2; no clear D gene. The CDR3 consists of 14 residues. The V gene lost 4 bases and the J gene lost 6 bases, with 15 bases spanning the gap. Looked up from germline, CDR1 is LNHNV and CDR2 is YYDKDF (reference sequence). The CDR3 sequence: CATSILGVRDGYTF. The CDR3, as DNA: TGTGCCACCAGCATACTCGGGGTTAGGGATGGCTACACCTTC.

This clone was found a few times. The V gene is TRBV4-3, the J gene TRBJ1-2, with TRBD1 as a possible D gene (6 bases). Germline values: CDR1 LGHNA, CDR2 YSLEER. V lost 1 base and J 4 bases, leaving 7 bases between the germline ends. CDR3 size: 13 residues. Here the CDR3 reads CASSQATGYGYTF. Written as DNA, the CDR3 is TGCGCCAGCAGCCAAGCGACAGGCTATGGCTACACCTTC.

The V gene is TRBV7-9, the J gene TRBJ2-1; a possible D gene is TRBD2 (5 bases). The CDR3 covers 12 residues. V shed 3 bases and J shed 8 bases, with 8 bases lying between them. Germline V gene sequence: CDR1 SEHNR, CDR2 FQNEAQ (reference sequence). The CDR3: CASSFQRYEQFF. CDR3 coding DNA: TGTGCCAGCAGCTTCCAGCGGTATGAGCAGTTCTTC. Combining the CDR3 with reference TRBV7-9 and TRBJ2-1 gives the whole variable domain DTGVSQNPRHKITKRGQNVTFRCDPISEHNRLYWYRQTLGQGPEFLTYFQNEAQLEKSRLLSDRFSAERPKGSFSTLEIQRTEQGDSAMYLCASSFQRYEQFFGPGTRLTVL.

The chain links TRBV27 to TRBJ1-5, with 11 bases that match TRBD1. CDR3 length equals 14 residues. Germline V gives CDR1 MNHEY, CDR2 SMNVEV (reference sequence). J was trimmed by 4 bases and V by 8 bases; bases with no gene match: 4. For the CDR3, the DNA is TGTGCCAGCGCCGGGACAGGGGGGAATCAGCCCCAGCATTTT. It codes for CASAGTGGNQPQHF.

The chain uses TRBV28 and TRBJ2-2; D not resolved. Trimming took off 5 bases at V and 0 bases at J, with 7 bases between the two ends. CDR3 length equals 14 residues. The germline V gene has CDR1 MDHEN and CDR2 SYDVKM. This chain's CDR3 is CASSQDSNTGELFF. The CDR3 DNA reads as TGTGCCAGCAGTCAAGACTCGAACACCGGGGAGCTGTTTTTT.